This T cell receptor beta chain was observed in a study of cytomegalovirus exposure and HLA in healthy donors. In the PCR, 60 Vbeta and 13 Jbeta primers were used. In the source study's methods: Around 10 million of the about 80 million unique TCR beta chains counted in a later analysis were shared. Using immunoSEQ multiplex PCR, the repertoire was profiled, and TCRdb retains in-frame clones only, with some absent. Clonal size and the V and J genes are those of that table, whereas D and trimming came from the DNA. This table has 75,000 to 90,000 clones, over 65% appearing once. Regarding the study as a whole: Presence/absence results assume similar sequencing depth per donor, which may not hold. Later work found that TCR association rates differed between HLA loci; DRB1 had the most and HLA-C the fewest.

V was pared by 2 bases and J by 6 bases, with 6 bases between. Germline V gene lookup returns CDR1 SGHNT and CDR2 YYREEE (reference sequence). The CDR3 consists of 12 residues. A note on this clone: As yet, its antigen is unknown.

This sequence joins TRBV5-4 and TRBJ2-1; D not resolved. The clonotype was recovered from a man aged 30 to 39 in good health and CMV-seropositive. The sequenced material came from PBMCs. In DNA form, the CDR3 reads TGTGCCAGCAGCTTCCTTAGCAATGAGCAGTTCTTC. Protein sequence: CASSFLSNEQFF.